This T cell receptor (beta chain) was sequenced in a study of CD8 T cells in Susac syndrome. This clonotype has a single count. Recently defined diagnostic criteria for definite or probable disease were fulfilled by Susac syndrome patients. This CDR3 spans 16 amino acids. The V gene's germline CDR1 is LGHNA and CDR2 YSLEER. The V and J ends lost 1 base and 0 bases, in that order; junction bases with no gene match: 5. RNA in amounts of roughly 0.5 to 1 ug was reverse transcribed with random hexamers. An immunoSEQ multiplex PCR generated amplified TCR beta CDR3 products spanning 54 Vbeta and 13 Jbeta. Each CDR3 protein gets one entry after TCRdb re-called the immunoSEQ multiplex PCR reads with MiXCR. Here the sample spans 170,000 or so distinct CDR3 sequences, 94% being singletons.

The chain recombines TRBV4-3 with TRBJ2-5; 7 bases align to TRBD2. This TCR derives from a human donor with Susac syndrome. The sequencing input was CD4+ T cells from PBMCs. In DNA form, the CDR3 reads TGCGCCAGCAGCCAAGTGGTACGGGGGGACCAAGAGACCCAGTACTTC. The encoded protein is CASSQVVRGDQETQYF.